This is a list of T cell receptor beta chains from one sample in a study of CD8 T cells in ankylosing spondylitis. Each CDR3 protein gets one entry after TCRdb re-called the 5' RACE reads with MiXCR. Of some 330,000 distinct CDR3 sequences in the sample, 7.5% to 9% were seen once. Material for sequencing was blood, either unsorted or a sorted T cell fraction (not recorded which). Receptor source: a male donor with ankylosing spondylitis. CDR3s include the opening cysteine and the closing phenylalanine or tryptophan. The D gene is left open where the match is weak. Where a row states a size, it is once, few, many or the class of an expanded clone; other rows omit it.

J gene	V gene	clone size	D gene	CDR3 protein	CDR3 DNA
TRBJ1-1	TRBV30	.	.	CAWNIAEDTEAFF	TGTGCCTGGAACATAGCAGAGGACACTGAAGCTTTCTTT
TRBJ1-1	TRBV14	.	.	CASSQGSPAGNTEAFF	TGTGCCAGCAGCCAAGGCTCCCCTGCGGGGAACACTGAAGCTTTCTTT
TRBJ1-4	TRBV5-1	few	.	CASSFSWDEKLFF	TGCGCCAGCAGCTTTAGCTGGGATGAAAAACTGTTTTTT
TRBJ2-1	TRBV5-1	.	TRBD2	CASSIRLAGINEQFF	TGCGCCAGCAGCATCCGACTAGCGGGTATCAATGAGCAGTTCTTC
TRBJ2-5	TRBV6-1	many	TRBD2	CASLSSRAGEETQYF	TGTGCCAGTCTCTCCAGCCGGGCGGGGGAAGAGACCCAGTACTTC
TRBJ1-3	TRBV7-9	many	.	CASSLRRDGGNTIYF	TGTGCCAGCAGCTTAAGACGGGACGGAGGAAACACCATATATTTT
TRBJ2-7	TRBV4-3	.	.	CASSQSGASNEQYF	TGCGCCAGCAGCCAATCGGGAGCTAGCAACGAGCAGTACTTC
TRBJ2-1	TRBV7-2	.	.	CASSLVSGLSSYNEQFF	TGTGCCAGCAGCTTGGTTAGCGGCCTGAGCTCCTACAATGAGCAGTTCTTC
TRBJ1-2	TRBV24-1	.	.	CATSEARGVEGYTF	TGTGCCACCAGTGAAGCCAGGGGCGTGGAAGGCTACACCTTC
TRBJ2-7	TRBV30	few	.	CAWSFDGSHEQYF	TGTGCCTGGAGTTTCGACGGGAGCCACGAGCAGTACTTC
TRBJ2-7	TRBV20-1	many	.	CSARGYEQYF	TGCAGTGCGAGGGGGTACGAGCAGTACTTC
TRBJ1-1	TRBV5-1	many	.	CASSMTGQNTEAFF	TGCGCCAGCAGCATGACGGGACAGAACACTGAAGCTTTCTTT
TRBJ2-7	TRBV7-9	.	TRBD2	CASSAATSGASYEQYF	TGTGCCAGCAGCGCCGCGACTAGCGGGGCCTCCTACGAGCAGTACTTC
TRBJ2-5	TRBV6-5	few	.	CASSYFLHQETQYF	TGTGCCAGCAGTTATTTTCTCCACCAAGAGACCCAGTACTTC
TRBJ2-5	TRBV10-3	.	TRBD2	CAISDGTSGSAETQYF	TGTGCCATCAGTGACGGGACTAGCGGGAGTGCGGAGACCCAGTACTTC
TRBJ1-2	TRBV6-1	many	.	CASSPNQDYGYTF	TGTGCCAGCAGTCCGAATCAGGACTATGGCTACACCTTC
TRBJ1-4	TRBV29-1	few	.	CSVGLGPEKLFF	TGCAGCGTCGGCCTGGGGCCTGAAAAACTGTTTTTT
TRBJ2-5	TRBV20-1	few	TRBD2	CSAYDSSGRDQETQYF	TGCAGTGCCTATGATTCTAGCGGGAGAGACCAAGAGACCCAGTACTTC
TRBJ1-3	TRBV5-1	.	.	CASSSEGRTIGNTIYF	TGCGCCAGCAGCTCGGAAGGGAGGACAATTGGAAACACCATATATTTT
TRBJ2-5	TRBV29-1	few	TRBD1	CSAYRMTGDQETQYF	TGCAGCGCCTATCGTATGACAGGGGACCAAGAGACCCAGTACTTC
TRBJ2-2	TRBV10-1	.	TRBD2	CASSDRGRWDTGELFF	TGCGCCAGCAGTGACCGCGGGAGGTGGGACACCGGGGAGCTGTTTTTT
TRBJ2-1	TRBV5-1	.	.	CASAPGGRMGNEQFF	TGCGCCAGCGCTCCCGGGGGAAGGATGGGCAATGAGCAGTTCTTC
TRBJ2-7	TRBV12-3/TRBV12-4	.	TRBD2	CASSSVFFGRVDEQYF	TGTGCCAGCAGTTCGGTTTTCTTCGGGAGGGTTGACGAGCAGTACTTC
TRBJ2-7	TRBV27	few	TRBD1	CASRKGQGSPSYEQYF	TGTGCCAGCAGAAAAGGACAGGGGTCCCCATCCTACGAGCAGTACTTC
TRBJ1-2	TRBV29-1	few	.	CSVVDNYGYTF	TGCAGCGTCGTGGACAACTATGGCTACACCTTC